These 13 T cell receptor beta chains originate from one sample sequenced in a study of blood T cells in healthy people across ages. The use of a sample-barcoded 5' primer and a J-beta primer mix characterized a second PCR of 7 to 11 cycles. Via MiXCR, TCRdb re-called the 5' RACE reads, giving one row per CDR3 protein. This table holds around 500,000 distinct CDR3 sequences, around half found once. Specimen: blood. The receptors were gathered from a man older than 75 in good health.

The chain combines TRBV20-1 with TRBJ1-1; no reliable D call. The CDR3 sequence is 14 residues long. Per germline, CDR1 DFQATT and CDR2 SNEGSKA (reference sequence). Trimming removed 3 bases at V and 0 bases at J, with 11 bases between. The CDR3 loop is CSASLPPMNTEAFF. The CDR3 nucleotides read TGCAGTGCTAGTTTGCCGCCCATGAACACTGAAGCTTTCTTT.

This chain connects TRBV12-3 or TRBV12-4 to TRBJ2-1, with a weak D call TRBD2 (7 bases). This CDR3 contains 15 residues. V lost 1 base and J lost 6, with 13 bases in between. The CDR3 sequence is CASSLGGGAGNEQFF. CDR3 bases: TGTGCCAGCAGTTTAGGTGGGGGGGCAGGCAATGAGCAGTTCTTC.

The chain carries TRBV7-3 and TRBJ1-1, with 10 bases fitting TRBD1. CDR3 size: 22 residues. V dropped 0 bases and J dropped 6; count of bases not matched to a gene: 25. The V gene's germline CDR1 is SGHTA and CDR2 FQGTGA. CDR3 nucleotides: TGTGCCAGCAGCTTAACGGGCGGGTATTGGGCGATACCGGGACAGGGGAATCCTGAAGCTTTCTTT. Residues: CASSLTGGYWAIPGQGNPEAFF.

The rearrangement joins TRBV20-1 to TRBJ2-5; D not certain. The J call is in doubt because the DNA end fits TRBJ2-7 better. Looked up from germline, CDR1 is DFQATT and CDR2 is SNEGSKA (reference sequence). The length of the CDR3 is 13 residues. As DNA, the CDR3 is TGCAGTGCTCCCGTACAAGTCGACTACGAGCAGTACTTC. Translation: CSAPVQVDYEQYF.

The chain is built from TRBV5-1 and TRBJ2-6; TRBD1 matches at 7 bases. The CDR3 has 17 amino acids. With V trimmed by 0 bases and J by 0 bases, 3 bases remained unmatched. Looked up from germline, CDR1 is SGHRS and CDR2 is YFSETQ. The chain's CDR3 is CASSLVGQLSGANVLTF. The CDR3 nucleotides are TGCGCCAGCAGCTTGGTGGGACAGCTCTCTGGGGCCAACGTCCTGACTTTC.

In this sample, this clonotype turned up a few times. J is TRBJ1-6 and V is TRBV18, with 7 nucleotides matching TRBD1. CDR3 length: 15 amino acids. Germline V gene sequence: CDR1 KGHSH, CDR2 LQKENI. V was pared by 4 bases and J by 7 bases, with 7 bases of the junction left unmatched. In DNA, the CDR3 is TGTGCCAGCTCACAAATACAGGGGCGAAATTCACCCCTCCACTTT. This sequence encodes CASSQIQGRNSPLHF. The full variable domain, rest sourced from reference TRBV18 and TRBJ1-6, is NAGVMQNPRHLVRRRGQEARLRCSPMKGHSHVYWYRQLPEEGLKFMVYLQKENIIDESGMPKERFSAEFPKEGPSILRIQQVVRGDSAAYFCASSQIQGRNSPLHFGNGTRLTVT.

The chain couples TRBV30 to TRBJ1-1, with D hard to call. V lost 1 base and J 11 bases, leaving 17 bases between the germline ends. The CDR3 loop spans 13 amino acids. Germline CDR1 and CDR2: GTSNPN and SVGIG (reference sequence). CDR3 DNA: TGTGCCTGGAGTGGGACCCCTAGATTTATTGCTTTCTTT. It translates to CAWSGTPRFIAFF.

This clonotype was counted only a few times. The V and J genes are TRBV20-1 and TRBJ1-2; no firm D call. V gave up 0 bases and J gave up 2 bases, with 7 bases separating them. This CDR3 has 13 amino acids. CDR1 is DFQATT and CDR2 is SNEGSKA in the germline V gene (reference sequence). In DNA, the CDR3 is TGCAGTGCTAGAGATCTGGGGAACTATGGCTACACCTTC. Translating it yields CSARDLGNYGYTF.

The CDR3 loop reads CASRFKGQGWSTDTQYF. CDR3 in DNA: TGTGCCAGCAGGTTTAAGGGACAGGGCTGGAGCACAGATACGCAGTATTTT. The J gene is TRBJ2-3, the V gene TRBV11-1; 9 positions agree with TRBD1. The CDR3 spans 17 residues. The V gene's germline CDR1 is SGHAT and CDR2 FQDESV (reference sequence). J lost 0 bases, V lost 6 bases, and 10 bases had no gene match.

The sample holds a few counts of this clonotype. This chain joins TRBV7-2 and TRBJ1-2, with D maybe TRBD1 (5 bases). Germline V gives CDR1 SGHTA, CDR2 FQGNSA. This CDR3 has 14 residues. V was cut by 0 bases and J by 3 bases, with 8 bases left in between. The CDR3 loop reads CASSLAGADYGYTF. The CDR3, as DNA: TGTGCCAGCAGCTTAGCCGGGGCGGACTATGGCTACACCTTC.

CDR3 sequence reads: CASSISRTSGGNEQFF. The CDR3 DNA sequence: TGTGCCAGTAGTATATCACGGACTAGCGGGGGCAATGAGCAGTTCTTC. This sequence joins TRBV19 and TRBJ2-1, with 13 bases matching TRBD2. J was trimmed by 6 bases and V by 2 bases; bases with no gene match: 4. The germline V gene has CDR1 LNHDA and CDR2 SQIVND (reference sequence). The CDR3 is made up of 16 amino acids.

The chain uses TRBV7-2 and TRBJ2-3; perhaps TRBD2 as D (5 bases). Germline V gives CDR1 SGHTA, CDR2 FQGNSA. CDR3 length equals 15 residues. V gave up 4 bases and J gave up 4 bases, with 15 bases separating them. The CDR3 bases are TGTGCCAGCAGCTCGGGGTCGTCTCCTCCAGATACGCAGTATTTT. The encoded protein is CASSSGSSPPDTQYF. Combining the CDR3 with reference TRBV7-2 and TRBJ2-3 gives the whole variable domain GAGVSQSPSNKVTEKGKDVELRCDPISGHTALYWYRQSLGQGLEFLIYFQGNSAPDKSGLPSDRFSAERTGGSVSTLTIQRTQQEDSAVYLCASSSGSSPPDTQYFGPGTRLTVL.

This clonotype came up many times. This chain connects TRBV6-6 to TRBJ2-7; tentative D call: TRBD2 (5 bases). The germline V gene encodes CDR1 MNHNY and CDR2 SVGAGI (reference sequence). CDR3 length: 15 residues. V lost 6 bases and J 1 base, leaving 16 bases between the germline ends. The CDR3 region has the DNA TGTGCCAGCAGACGCTCGGACGGGATGTCCTACGAGCAGTACTTC. Its translation: CASRRSDGMSYEQYF.